The source of this TCR beta chain is a study of identical twins. This clonotype was observed a single time. Its specificity is unknown. A universal primer site was created by template switching, with the cDNA bearing unique molecular identifiers. From the 5' RACE reads, TCRdb called clonotypes with MiXCR, one entry per CDR3 protein. The sample comprises around 960,000 distinct CDR3 sequences, 9% to 15% of which are singletons, and under 2% rests with the top ten. Study-wide findings and caveats: Without tracking the same donors, conclusions rested on cross-sectional statistical analysis.

V was cut by 7 bases and J by 12 bases, with 16 bases left in between. The CDR3 totals 12 residues. The sample also formed part of further work on yellow fever vaccine responses in identical twins.

This chain connects TRBV12-3 or TRBV12-4 to TRBJ2-1; weak D call: TRBD2 (5 bases). Sequenced input: PBMCs. The sequence was obtained from a young woman in good health. The DNA for the CDR3 is TGTGCCAGCACCCGAGGGCTCCTAGCGCAGTTCTTC. This gives the protein CASTRGLLAQFF.